This is a list of T cell receptor beta chains from one sample in a study of T cell repertoires in cytomegalovirus infection. MiXCR was run by TCRdb on the reads, yielding one entry per CDR3 protein. The data hold more than 150,000 distinct CDR3 sequences, with about 21% observed a single time. The sequencing input was PBMCs. These receptors were taken from a human donor in good health (CMV status not recorded). Some clones in this sample may be carry-over from other donors' samples. CDR3s include the opening cysteine and the closing phenylalanine or tryptophan. A D gene is named only where the DNA matches it firmly. For some rows the clone size is stated as once, few or many, or as a class when expanded; others skip it.

v_gene	d_gene	j_gene	abundance	CDR3nt	CDR3aa
TRBV5-5	.	TRBJ2-2	few	TGTGCCAGCAGCTTGCGGGACACCGGGGAGCTGTTTTTT	CASSLRDTGELFF
TRBV5-6	.	TRBJ1-5	.	TGTGCCAGCAGCTTGGATCGGGGGCTCAATCAGCCCCAGCATTTT	CASSLDRGLNQPQHF
TRBV20-1	.	TRBJ2-5	.	TGCAGTGCTAGAGATCAACTAAGGGCAGAGACCCAGTACTTC	CSARDQLRAETQYF
TRBV5-1	.	TRBJ2-7	.	TGCGCCAGCAGCTTGGATCCAGGGCCCCCGGATTCCTACGAGCAGTACTTC	CASSLDPGPPDSYEQYF
TRBV5-6	.	TRBJ2-7	few	TGTGCCAGCAGCCTCACCGGGACGGCTTACGAGCAGTACTTC	CASSLTGTAYEQYF
TRBV20-1	TRBD1	TRBJ1-1	.	TGCAGTGCCGAGAACAGGGGAGAGAGCACTGAAGCTTTCTTT	CSAENRGESTEAFF
TRBV12-3/TRBV12-4	.	TRBJ2-1	.	TGTGCCAGCAGTTTTGCCAGTAGTAATGAGCAGTTCTTC	CASSFASSNEQFF
TRBV20-1	.	TRBJ2-7	.	TGCAGTGCTAGACGAAGGGACTACGAGCAGTACTTC	CSARRRDYEQYF
TRBV29-1	TRBD2	TRBJ2-3	few	TGCAGCGTTGAAGGTCTAATGTGGCGGGAGGGGGGGCCAGATACGCAGTATTTT	CSVEGLMWREGGPDTQYF
TRBV9	TRBD1	TRBJ1-2	few	TGTGCCAGCAGCGTAGCAGACAGGGAATACTATGGCTACACCTTC	CASSVADREYYGYTF